These 27 T cell receptor beta chains were sequenced from one sample in a study of blood T cell repertoires in COVID-19. The data were produced by immunoSEQ multiplex PCR, yet TCRdb's version contains in-frame clones alone and is incomplete. The sample gives 120,000 or so clones, roughly three quarters of which show up once; roughly 8.6% is in the top ten. The sample was peripheral blood. The receptors here all came from a human donor in a cohort sampled during active COVID-19.

V usage is TRBV5-1 and J usage is TRBJ2-3; 7 bases align to TRBD1. CDR1 is SGHRS, CDR2 YFSETQ, per germline. V was clipped by 0 bases and J by 0 bases; unmatched bases: 4. CDR3 length: 16 amino acids. The CDR3 nucleotides read TGCGCCAGCAGCTTGGATAGGGGGCTTAGCACAGATACGCAGTATTTT. Its protein is CASSLDRGLSTDTQYF.

The chain combines TRBV7-6 with TRBJ2-7, with D perhaps matching TRBD1 (5 bases). The germline gives CDR1 SGHVS, CDR2 FNYEAQ. Trimming pared 6 bases from V and 3 bases from J, leaving 12 bases between. The CDR3 extends over 13 amino acids. Here the CDR3 reads CASSPGQNYEQYF. The CDR3 DNA is TGTGCCAGCAGTCCCGGACAAAACTACGAGCAGTACTTC.

This clone was seen once. The V and J genes are TRBV3-1 (or the pseudogene TRBV3-2) and TRBJ2-5, with 9 nucleotides matching TRBD2. Per germline, CDR1 LGHDT and CDR2 YNNKEL (reference sequence). CDR3 length equals 15 residues. Trimming cost V 4 bases and J 5 bases; bases outside gene matches: 8. CDR3 DNA: TGTGCCAGCAGCCGAGGACTAGCGACAGGGGAGACCCAGTACTTC. It specifies CASSRGLATGETQYF.

This chain joins TRBV29-1 and TRBJ1-1, with D possibly being TRBD1 (5 bases). Germline V gene data show CDR1 as SQVTM and CDR2 as ANQGSEA. Trimming left V 2 bases short and J 3 bases short, with 10 bases between. This CDR3 is built from 13 residues. Here the CDR3 DNA reads TGCAGCGTTGAACAGGGAGGGGACACTGAAGCTTTCTTT. Its translation: CSVEQGGDTEAFF.

V gene TRBV6-5 combines with J gene TRBJ2-7; 8 positions match TRBD2. V lost 0 bases and J lost 6; bases outside the gene matches: 1. CDR3 length: 13 amino acids. Germline CDR1 and CDR2: MNHEY and SVGAGI. CDR3 sequence: CASSYSGGGEQYF. CDR3 in DNA: TGTGCCAGCAGTTACTCCGGGGGGGGCGAGCAGTACTTC.

The chain uses TRBV18 and TRBJ1-1; no firm D call. V dropped 2 bases and J dropped 4 bases, with 11 bases sitting between them. CDR1 KGHSH and CDR2 LQKENI come from the germline V gene. The length of the CDR3 is 14 residues. The CDR3 sequence is CASSPNSRGTEAFF. The CDR3 coding sequence is TGTGCCAGCTCACCAAACTCCCGCGGCACTGAAGCTTTCTTT.

The rearrangement joins TRBV29-1 to TRBJ2-3; a weak D match, TRBD2 (6 bases). The germline V and J ends were trimmed by 4 bases and 3 bases, with 14 bases remaining between them. This CDR3 has 14 amino acids. Germline CDR1 SQVTM, CDR2 ANQGSEA. The CDR3 spells CSVVGGLGTDTQYF. The CDR3 coding sequence is TGCAGCGTTGTTGGGGGGTTGGGTACAGATACGCAGTATTTT.

J is TRBJ2-7 and V is TRBV4-1; the match to TRBD1 covers 8 bases. V dropped 4 bases and J dropped 5; count of bases not matched to a gene: 7. The CDR3 has 14 amino acids. Germline values: CDR1 MGHRA, CDR2 YSYEKL. The CDR3 protein is CASSRQGPGDEQYF. CDR3 nucleotides: TGCGCCAGCAGCCGACAGGGGCCAGGTGACGAGCAGTACTTC.

This clone has more than one count but fewer than ten. The CDR3 here is CAHFHINTEAFF. As DNA, the CDR3 is TGTGCCCATTTCCACATTAACACTGAAGCTTTCTTT. V and J are TRBV30 and TRBJ1-1; D ambiguous. V lost 8 bases to trimming and J lost 2 bases, with 12 bases between them. Germline lookup yields CDR1 GTSNPN and CDR2 SVGIG (reference sequence). This CDR3 region has 12 residues.

This clone came up a few times. V gene TRBV2 combines with J gene TRBJ1-2, with D possibly TRBD1 on 5 matching bases. The CDR3 totals 13 residues. V was trimmed by 6 bases and J by 8 bases, leaving 16 bases between them. Per the germline V gene, CDR1 is SNHLY and CDR2 is FYNNEI. CDR3 amino acids: CASRASGAGGYTF. In nucleotides, the CDR3 is TGTGCCAGCAGAGCTAGTGGGGCCGGGGGCTACACCTTC. The full variable domain, with the rest looked up from reference TRBV2 and TRBJ1-2, is EPEVTQTPSHQVTQMGQEVILRCVPISNHLYFYWYRQILGQKVEFLVSFYNNEISEKSEIFDDQFSVERPDGSNFTLKIRSTKLEDSAMYFCASRASGAGGYTFGSGTRLTVV.

The chain has TRBV18 and TRBJ1-2; the D gene is possibly TRBD1 (6 bases). The CDR3 runs to 12 residues. V lost 3 bases, J lost 6 bases, and 8 bases lay in between. Germline V gene sequence: CDR1 KGHSH, CDR2 LQKENI. CDR3 bases: TGTGCCAGCTCACCCCGACAGGATGGCTACACCTTC. Encoded protein: CASSPRQDGYTF. Together with reference TRBV18 and TRBJ1-2, the CDR3 gives the full variable domain: NAGVMQNPRHLVRRRGQEARLRCSPMKGHSHVYWYRQLPEEGLKFMVYLQKENIIDESGMPKERFSAEFPKEGPSILRIQQVVRGDSAAYFCASSPRQDGYTFGSGTRLTVV.

This clone was seen a few times. The chain employs TRBV6-5 and TRBJ1-2, with D unresolved. The V and J ends lost 6 bases and 4 bases respectively, with 12 bases between them. CDR3 size: 13 residues. CDR1 and CDR2 from the germline V gene are MNHEY and SVGAGI. As DNA, the CDR3 is TGTGCCAGCAGCGACGGGAGCTTCTATGGCTACACCTTC. Protein sequence: CASSDGSFYGYTF.

The V call is TRBV23-1, the J call TRBJ2-7, with TRBD2 matching 11 bases. TRBV23-1 falls under the ORF class, with uncertain function. This CDR3 has 17 amino acids. Trimming removed 0 bases from V and 1 base from J; junction bases left unmatched: 5. The CDR3 region is CASSQSSGRAHSYEQYF. CDR3 DNA: TGCGCCAGCAGTCAATCTAGCGGGAGGGCCCATTCCTACGAGCAGTACTTC.

The rearrangement links TRBV30 to TRBJ1-6, with a weak D call TRBD1 (5 bases). The CDR3 extends over 12 amino acids. V shed 5 bases and J shed 6 bases, with 8 bases lying between them. Germline values: CDR1 GTSNPN, CDR2 SVGIG (reference sequence). CDR3 DNA sequence: TGTGCCTGGGGGGGGAGTAATTCACCCCTCCACTTT. Its protein product is CAWGGSNSPLHF.

The chain has TRBV5-8 and TRBJ2-7; 7 nucleotides agree with TRBD1. Germline V CDR1 and CDR2: SGHTS, YDEGEE. The CDR3 contains 13 residues. Trimming cost V 4 bases and J 7 bases; bases outside gene matches: 8. The CDR3 sequence: CASSRTGVGEQYF. The CDR3, as DNA: TGTGCCAGCAGCCGAACAGGGGTGGGGGAGCAGTACTTC.

The chain carries TRBV30 and TRBJ2-7; no clear D. CDR1 is GTSNPN, CDR2 SVGIG, per germline (reference sequence). The CDR3 loop spans 12 amino acids. Trimming left V 0 bases short and J 5 bases short, with 8 bases between. CDR3 nucleotides: TGTGCCTGGAGTGTTGTGGCGGACGAGCAGTACTTC. Translating it yields CAWSVVADEQYF.

The V call is TRBV2, the J call TRBJ1-4, with D unclear. The CDR3 contains 16 residues. Trimming left V 3 bases short and J 3 bases short, with 14 bases between. Germline-derived CDR1 and CDR2 are SNHLY and FYNNEI. The CDR3 bases are TGTGCCAGCAGTGACCCCCACAGCGGGGCTAATGAAAAACTGTTTTTT. Residues: CASSDPHSGANEKLFF.

The V and J genes are TRBV7-9 and TRBJ1-1, with no clear D. CDR1 SEHNR and CDR2 FQNEAQ come from the germline V gene (reference sequence). The CDR3 runs 16 residues. V shed 5 bases and J shed 4 bases, with 20 bases lying between them. The CDR3 DNA reads TGTGCCAGCAGCGAGACCACCAGCGACGGTGGCACTGAAGCTTTCTTT. Translation gives CASSETTSDGGTEAFF.

This chain connects TRBV28 to TRBJ1-5; 7 nucleotides line up with TRBD1. Germline V gene lookup returns CDR1 MDHEN and CDR2 SYDVKM. This CDR3 region has 16 residues. V lost 8 bases to trimming and J lost 2 bases; unmatched junction nucleotides: 12. The CDR3 DNA reads TGTGCCAGCCTAAAAAGGGGGCTCCTAGGCAATCAGCCCCAGCATTTT. Its protein is CASLKRGLLGNQPQHF.

This clone came up once. The chain couples TRBV7-3 to TRBJ2-3; TRBD2 matches 8 bases. CDR3 length equals 16 residues. V lost 2 bases to trimming and J lost 3 bases; unmatched junction nucleotides: 7. The germline V gene has CDR1 SGHTA and CDR2 FQGTGA. CDR3 DNA: TGTGCCAGCAGCTTATCTGTATTAGCGGGGACAGATACGCAGTATTTT. It is translated as CASSLSVLAGTDTQYF.

The rearrangement links TRBV11-3 to TRBJ1-6; 7 bases line up with TRBD1. Germline V gene sequence: CDR1 SGHNT, CDR2 YENEEA. V dropped 5 bases and J dropped 9; count of bases not matched to a gene: 4. The CDR3 covers 13 residues. The CDR3: CASSQHRGSPLHF. The DNA for the CDR3 is TGTGCCAGCAGCCAACACAGGGGTTCACCCCTCCACTTT.

The V call is TRBV10-3, the J call TRBJ2-5, with D perhaps TRBD2 (5 bases). Per germline, CDR1 ENHRY and CDR2 SYGVKD. The length of the CDR3 is 11 residues. Trimming stripped 11 bases from V and 5 bases from J, with 12 bases between. The DNA of the CDR3 is TGTGCCGGTGGCAGCGGCGAGACCCAGTACTTC. Its translation: CAGGSGETQYF.

Comment on this clone: The sample carries other DNA sequences with the same CDR3. The CDR3 DNA follows: TGTGCCAGCAGCCCCAGGACTAGCGGATCCTACGAGCAGTACTTC. It encodes CASSPRTSGSYEQYF. V usage is TRBV2 and J usage is TRBJ2-7; 10 nucleotides align to TRBD2. This CDR3 has 15 amino acids. The ends lost 6 bases at V and 1 base at J; junction bases unmatched: 6. Germline V gene lookup returns CDR1 SNHLY and CDR2 FYNNEI.

The rearrangement uses TRBV9 and TRBJ2-7; 11 positions match TRBD1. V shed 0 bases, J shed 5 bases, and the junction held 4 bases outside the gene matches. This CDR3 is built from 15 residues. Looked up from germline, CDR1 is SGDLS and CDR2 is YYNGEE. In DNA form, the CDR3 reads TGTGCCAGCAGCGTAGGGGGGACAGGGGGGGACGAGCAGTACTTC. It yields the protein CASSVGGTGGDEQYF.

This chain connects TRBV3-1 (or the pseudogene TRBV3-2) to TRBJ1-1; D possibly corresponds to TRBD1 (5 bases). Germline V gene data show CDR1 as LGHDT and CDR2 as YNNKEL (reference sequence). This CDR3 comprises 14 residues. Deletions cut 4 bases from V and 1 base from J, with 10 bases between. The CDR3 protein is CASSPGRTNTEAFF. The CDR3 DNA is TGTGCCAGCAGCCCAGGGCGGACGAACACTGAAGCTTTCTTT.

The chain couples TRBV7-9 to TRBJ2-7; TRBD2 agrees at 7 bases. This CDR3 has 13 amino acids. With V trimmed by 0 bases and J by 5 bases, 1 base remained unmatched. The germline V gene has CDR1 SEHNR and CDR2 FQNEAQ (reference sequence). The CDR3 protein is CASSLAAGDEQYF. CDR3 nucleotide sequence: TGTGCCAGCAGCTTAGCTGCGGGAGACGAGCAGTACTTC.

The rearrangement links TRBV6-6 to TRBJ2-4; 10 nucleotides line up with TRBD1. V dropped 2 bases and J dropped 12; count of bases not matched to a gene: 10. Germline V gene lookup returns CDR1 MNHNY and CDR2 SVGAGI (reference sequence). The CDR3 has 15 residues. In DNA, the CDR3 is TGTGCCAGCAGTTACCCTACGGGACAGGGGACCACTCAGTACTTC. It translates to CASSYPTGQGTTQYF.